The 8 T cell receptor beta chains in this list originate from one sample, sequenced in a study of blood T cell repertoires in COVID-19. TCRdb's table, derived via immunoSEQ multiplex PCR, lists solely in-frame clones and lacks some. The table shows 200,000 or so clones, with less than 90% occurring only once. Sequenced material: peripheral blood. These receptors all stem from a man aged 65-85 years with active or convalescent COVID-19.

The rearrangement joins TRBV18 to TRBJ2-2; D might be TRBD1 (5 bases). Germline-derived CDR1 and CDR2 are KGHSH and LQKENI. Between the trimmed V and J ends, which lost 5 bases and 6 bases, there was a span of 16 bases. The CDR3 runs 15 residues. CDR3 sequence reads: CASSTTTKGSGELFF. The CDR3 bases are TGTGCCAGCTCAACCACGACGAAGGGGTCCGGGGAGCTGTTTTTT.

The chain is built from TRBV7-9 and TRBJ2-1; 10 bases agree with TRBD1. J gave up 5 bases and V 5 bases, and 6 bases lay outside the gene matches. The germline V gene has CDR1 SEHNR and CDR2 FQNEAQ (reference sequence). The CDR3 is made up of 15 amino acids. The CDR3 DNA is TGTGCCAGCAGCCCCAGGGACAGGGGCAACAATGAGCAGTTCTTC. Translating it yields CASSPRDRGNNEQFF.

CDR3 sequence (DNA): TGTGCCAGCAGTTTTCCCCTAGGACCTCAGGGTAGGGACTATGGCTACACCTTC. Protein product: CASSFPLGPQGRDYGYTF. The V call is TRBV28, the J call TRBJ1-2; the D gene is possibly TRBD1 (5 bases). Germline-derived CDR1 and CDR2 are MDHEN and SYDVKM. V lost 3 bases and J 3 bases, leaving 23 bases between the germline ends. This CDR3 spans 18 amino acids.

The chain couples TRBV9 to TRBJ1-1; tentatively, D is TRBD1 (6 bases). Germline V lookup: CDR1 SGDLS, CDR2 YYNGEE. There are 16 residues in the CDR3. Trimming pared 4 bases from V and 1 base from J, leaving 17 bases between. CDR3 sequence reads: CASSSTPGVQNTEAFF. The CDR3 nucleotides read TGTGCCAGCAGCTCCACGCCAGGGGTTCAGAACACTGAAGCTTTCTTT.

This rearrangement joins TRBV30 to TRBJ1-2, with 8 bases that match TRBD1. Germline values: CDR1 GTSNPN, CDR2 SVGIG (reference sequence). Trimming cost V 3 bases and J 0 bases; bases outside gene matches: 6. This CDR3 has 15 residues. This chain's CDR3 is CAWRQTGAPNYGYTF. DNA of the CDR3: TGTGCCTGGAGGCAGACAGGGGCACCTAACTATGGCTACACCTTC.

The J gene is TRBJ1-4, the V gene TRBV28; 10 nucleotides agree with TRBD1. The CDR3 length is 14 residues. V shed 8 bases, J shed 4 bases, and the junction held 4 bases outside the gene matches. Germline-derived CDR1 and CDR2 are MDHEN and SYDVKM. The CDR3 coding sequence is TGTGCCAGCTCTGGACAGGGGGTTAATGAAAAACTGTTTTTT. Translating it yields CASSGQGVNEKLFF. Full variable domain (rest looked up from reference TRBV28 and TRBJ1-4): DVKVTQSSRYLVKRTGEKVFLECVQDMDHENMFWYRQDPGLGLRLIYFSYDVKMKEKGDIPEGYSVSREKKERFSLILESASTNQTSMYLCASSGQGVNEKLFFGSGTQLSVL.

This chain connects TRBV30 to TRBJ1-4; the D is unclear. This CDR3 spans 14 amino acids. Per the germline V gene, CDR1 is GTSNPN and CDR2 is SVGIG (reference sequence). Trimming pared 7 bases from V and 4 bases from J, leaving 16 bases between. The CDR3 region is CASQVGNYNEKLFF. CDR3 sequence (DNA): TGTGCCTCCCAAGTCGGGAATTATAATGAAAAACTGTTTTTT.

The chain has TRBV5-1 and TRBJ2-7, with D perhaps matching TRBD1 (6 bases). The CDR3 extends over 13 amino acids. Germline CDR1 SGHRS, CDR2 YFSETQ. Trimming took 5 bases from V and 7 from J, leaving 16 bases between them. The CDR3 nucleotides read TGCGCCAGCAGAATACGGGACACGGGGGAGCAGTACTTC. Amino acids: CASRIRDTGEQYF.